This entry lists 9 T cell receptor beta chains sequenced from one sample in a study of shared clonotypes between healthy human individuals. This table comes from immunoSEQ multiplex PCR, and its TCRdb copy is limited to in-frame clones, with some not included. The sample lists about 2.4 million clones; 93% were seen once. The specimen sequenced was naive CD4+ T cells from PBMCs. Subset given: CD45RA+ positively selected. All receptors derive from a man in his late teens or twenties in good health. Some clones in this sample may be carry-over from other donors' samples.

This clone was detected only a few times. Here the CDR3 DNA reads TGTGCCAGCTCACCAGATCAGGGCTTAGGCTACACCTTC. This gives the protein CASSPDQGLGYTF. The V and J genes are TRBV18 and TRBJ1-2, with a possible D match to TRBD1 (5 bases). Germline V lookup: CDR1 KGHSH, CDR2 LQKENI. CDR3 length: 13 amino acids. The ends were cut back, 2 bases at V and 8 bases at J, with 12 bases in the middle.

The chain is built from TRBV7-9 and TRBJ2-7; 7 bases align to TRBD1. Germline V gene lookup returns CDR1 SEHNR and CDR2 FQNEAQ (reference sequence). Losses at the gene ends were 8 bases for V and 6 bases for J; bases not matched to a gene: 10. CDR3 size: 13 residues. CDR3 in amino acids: CASGTTGNGEQYF. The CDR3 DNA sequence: TGTGCCAGCGGGACGACAGGGAACGGCGAGCAGTACTTC.

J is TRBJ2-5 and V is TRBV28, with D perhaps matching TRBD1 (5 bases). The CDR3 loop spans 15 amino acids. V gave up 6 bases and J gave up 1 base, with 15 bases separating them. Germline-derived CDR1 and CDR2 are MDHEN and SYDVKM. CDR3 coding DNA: TGTGCCAGCAGCGATCCCGGGCAGGGCCAAGAGACCCAGTACTTC. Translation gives CASSDPGQGQETQYF.

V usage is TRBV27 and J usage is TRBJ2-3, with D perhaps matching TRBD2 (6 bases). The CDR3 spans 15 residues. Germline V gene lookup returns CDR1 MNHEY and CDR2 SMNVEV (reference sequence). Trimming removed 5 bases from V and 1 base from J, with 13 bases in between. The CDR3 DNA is TGTGCCAGCAGTCCCTGGGGAGGCGGCACAGATACGCAGTATTTT. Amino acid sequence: CASSPWGGGTDTQYF.

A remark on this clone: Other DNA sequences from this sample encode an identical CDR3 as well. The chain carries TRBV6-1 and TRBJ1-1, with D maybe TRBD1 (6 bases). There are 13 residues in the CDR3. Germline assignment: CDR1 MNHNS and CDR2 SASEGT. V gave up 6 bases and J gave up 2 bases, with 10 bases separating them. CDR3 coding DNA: TGTGCCAGCAGCGCACAGGGTAACACTGAAGCTTTCTTT. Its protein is CASSAQGNTEAFF.

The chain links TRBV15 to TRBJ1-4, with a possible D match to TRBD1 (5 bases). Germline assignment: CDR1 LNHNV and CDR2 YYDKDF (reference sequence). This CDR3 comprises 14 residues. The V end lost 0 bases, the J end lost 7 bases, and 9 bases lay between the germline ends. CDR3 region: CATSREGRGEKLFF. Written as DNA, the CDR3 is TGTGCCACCAGCAGAGAAGGGAGGGGTGAAAAACTGTTTTTT.

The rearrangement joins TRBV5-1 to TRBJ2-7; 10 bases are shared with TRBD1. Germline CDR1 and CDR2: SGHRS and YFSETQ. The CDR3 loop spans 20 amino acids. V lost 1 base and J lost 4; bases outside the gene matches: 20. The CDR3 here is CASSLPPRQGAQGIFYEQYF. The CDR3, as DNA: TGCGCCAGCAGCTTGCCCCCCCGACAGGGGGCGCAGGGGATCTTTTACGAGCAGTACTTC.

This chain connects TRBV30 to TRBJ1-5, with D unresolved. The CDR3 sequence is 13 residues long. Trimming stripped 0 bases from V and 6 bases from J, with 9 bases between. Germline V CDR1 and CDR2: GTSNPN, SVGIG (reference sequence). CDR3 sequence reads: CAWSVLGTQPQHF. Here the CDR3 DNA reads TGTGCCTGGAGTGTACTGGGCACTCAGCCCCAGCATTTT.

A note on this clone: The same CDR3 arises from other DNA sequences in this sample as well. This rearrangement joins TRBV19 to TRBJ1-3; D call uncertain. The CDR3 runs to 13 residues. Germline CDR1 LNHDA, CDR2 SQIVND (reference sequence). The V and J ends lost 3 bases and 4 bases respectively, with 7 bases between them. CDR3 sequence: CASSIPPGNTIYF. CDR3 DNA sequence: TGTGCCAGTAGTATTCCCCCGGGAAACACCATATATTTT.